This entry features one T cell receptor (beta chain) sequence. The data were taken from a study of control samples from healthy donors and cancer patients. The assay was immunoSEQ multiplex PCR, and TCRdb's table has in-frame clones only and misses some. This table holds 100,000 to 150,000 clones, about 90% found once. This TCR derives from a man aged 45-60 years in good health. Sequencing used blood.

The CDR3: CASSLWAGTGDPSTDTQYF. The CDR3, as DNA: TGTGCCAGCAGTTTATGGGCCGGGACAGGGGACCCTAGCACAGATACGCAGTATTTT. The V gene is TRBV6-2 or TRBV6-3, the J gene TRBJ2-3; TRBD1 matches at 10 bases. Losses at the gene ends were 4 bases for V and 0 bases for J; bases not matched to a gene: 13. The CDR3 runs 19 residues. The germline V gene encodes CDR1 MNHEY and CDR2 SVGEGT.